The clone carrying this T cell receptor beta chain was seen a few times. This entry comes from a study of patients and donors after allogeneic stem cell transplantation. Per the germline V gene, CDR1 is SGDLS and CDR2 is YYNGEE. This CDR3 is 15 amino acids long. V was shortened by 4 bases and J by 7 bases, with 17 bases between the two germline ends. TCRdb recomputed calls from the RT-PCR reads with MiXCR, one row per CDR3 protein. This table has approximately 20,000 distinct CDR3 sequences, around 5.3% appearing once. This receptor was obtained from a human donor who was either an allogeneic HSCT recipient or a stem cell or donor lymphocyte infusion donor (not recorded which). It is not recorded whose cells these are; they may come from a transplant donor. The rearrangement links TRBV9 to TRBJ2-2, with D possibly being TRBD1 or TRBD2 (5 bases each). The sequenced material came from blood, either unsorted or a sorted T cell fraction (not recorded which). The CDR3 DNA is TGTGCCAGCAGCCGCAATTGGGGCCGGGACGGGGAGCTGTTTTTT. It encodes CASSRNWGRDGELFF.